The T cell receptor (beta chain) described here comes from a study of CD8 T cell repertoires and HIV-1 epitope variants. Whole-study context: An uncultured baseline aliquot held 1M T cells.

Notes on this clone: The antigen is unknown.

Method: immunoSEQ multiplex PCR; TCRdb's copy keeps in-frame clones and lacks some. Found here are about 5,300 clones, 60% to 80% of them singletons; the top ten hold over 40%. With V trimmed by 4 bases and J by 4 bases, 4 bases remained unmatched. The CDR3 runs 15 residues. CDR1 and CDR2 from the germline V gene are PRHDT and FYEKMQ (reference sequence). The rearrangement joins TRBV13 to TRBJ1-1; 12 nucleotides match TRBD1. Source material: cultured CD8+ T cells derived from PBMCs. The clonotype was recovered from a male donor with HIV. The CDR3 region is CASSSGQGAGTEAFF. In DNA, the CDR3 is TGTGCCAGCAGCTCGGGACAGGGGGCGGGCACTGAAGCTTTCTTT.